This is a list of T cell receptor beta chains from one sample in a study of T cell repertoires in cytomegalovirus infection. Their recognized antigens are unknown. TCRdb itself ran the reads through MiXCR, one entry per CDR3 protein. The sample holds over 45,000 distinct CDR3 sequences, roughly 22% seen once. The specimen was CD8+ T cells from cultured PBMCs, collected from culture after CMV antigen stimulation. The receptors come from a human donor in good health (CMV status not recorded). Some clones in this sample may be carry-over from other donors' samples. The CDR3 runs from the conserved cysteine through the conserved F or W. The D gene is left open where the match is weak. Part of the rows lack a size; the others show once, few, many or a class for expanded clones.

CDR3 protein,CDR3 DNA,CDR3 length,clone size,V gene,D gene,J gene
CASADSHQDSPLHF,TGTGCCAGCGCGGACAGTCACCAAGATTCACCCCTCCACTTT,14,few,TRBV6-6,NA,TRBJ1-6
CASSYSELGEQYF,TGTGCCAGCAGTTACTCAGAACTGGGTGAGCAGTACTTC,13,few,TRBV6-2/TRBV6-3,NA,TRBJ2-7
CASSLGDEGQPQHF,TGTGCCAGCAGCTTAGGGGATGAAGGTCAGCCCCAGCATTTT,14,few,TRBV7-8,NA,TRBJ1-5
CASSSARNYEQYF,TGTGCCAGCAGCTCGGCCAGAAACTACGAGCAGTACTTC,13,few,TRBV7-9,NA,TRBJ2-7
CASSSRQGAYNEQFF,TGTGCCAGCAGCTCTCGACAGGGGGCCTACAATGAGCAGTTCTTC,15,few,TRBV6-2/TRBV6-3,TRBD1,TRBJ2-1
CASSFTGNTEAFF,TGTGCCAGCAGTTTCACTGGGAACACTGAAGCTTTCTTT,13,few,TRBV12-3/TRBV12-4,NA,TRBJ1-1
CASSQVSENRDIQYF,TGCGCCAGCAGCCAAGTATCAGAGAATAGGGACATTCAGTACTTC,15,NA,TRBV4-3,NA,TRBJ2-4
CASSHSPRGLALSSDTQYF,TGCGCCAGCAGTCACTCCCCTAGGGGACTAGCGCTTAGTTCCGATACGCAGTATTTT,19,NA,TRBV23-1,TRBD2,TRBJ2-3
CSALGGSAYEQYF,TGCAGTGCCCTTGGCGGTAGCGCCTACGAGCAGTACTTC,13,few,TRBV20-1,NA,TRBJ2-7
CASSLEAYEQYF,TGTGCCAGCAGCTTAGAGGCCTACGAGCAGTACTTC,12,few,TRBV7-2,NA,TRBJ2-7
CASSLWGDRGDQPQHF,TGTGCCAGCAGTTTATGGGGGGACAGGGGGGATCAGCCCCAGCATTTT,16,NA,TRBV28,TRBD1,TRBJ1-5
CASSHQQETQYF,TGTGCCAGCAGCCACCAACAAGAGACCCAGTACTTC,12,NA,TRBV5-4,NA,TRBJ2-5
CAISDSLGIYGYTF,TGTGCCATCAGTGATAGCCTCGGGATATATGGCTACACCTTC,14,few,TRBV10-3,NA,TRBJ1-2
CASSVGLSYTF,TGTGCCAGCAGCGTAGGATTGAGCTACACCTTC,11,once,TRBV9,NA,TRBJ1-2
CASSDSGITDTQYF,TGTGCCAGCAGCGATAGCGGGATAACAGATACGCAGTATTTT,14,few,TRBV7-2,TRBD2,TRBJ2-3
CSAKDRRYNEQFF,TGCAGTGCTAAGGACAGGCGATACAATGAGCAGTTCTTC,13,NA,TRBV20-1,TRBD1,TRBJ2-1
CASPEGGGDTQYF,TGTGCCAGCCCCGAGGGAGGGGGAGATACGCAGTATTTT,13,NA,TRBV27,NA,TRBJ2-3
CASSLASDTIYF,TGTGCCAGCAGCTTAGCGTCTGACACCATATATTTT,12,NA,TRBV7-6,NA,TRBJ1-3
CASKESGAGQETQYF,TGTGCCAGCAAAGAAAGTGGGGCAGGCCAAGAGACCCAGTACTTC,15,few,TRBV2,NA,TRBJ2-5
CASSWPGEDEQYF,TGTGCCAGCAGTTGGCCAGGGGAAGACGAGCAGTACTTC,13,NA,TRBV27,NA,TRBJ2-7
CASSLRRDDYEQYF,TGTGCCAGCAGCTTAAGGCGGGACGACTACGAGCAGTACTTC,14,NA,TRBV7-6,NA,TRBJ2-7
CASSLEGTGDNYGYTF,TGTGCCAGCAGCTTAGAAGGGACAGGGGATAACTATGGCTACACCTTC,16,few,TRBV7-3,TRBD1,TRBJ1-2
CSARGSGRVYEQYF,TGCAGTGCTAGAGGTAGCGGGAGGGTTTACGAGCAGTACTTC,14,NA,TRBV20-1,TRBD2,TRBJ2-7
CASSPSSGAGEEQFF,TGTGCCAGCAGCCCTTCTAGCGGGGCCGGAGAGGAGCAGTTCTTC,15,few,TRBV7-3,TRBD2,TRBJ2-1
CASSQTGTRNQPQHF,TGTGCCAGCAGCCAAACCGGGACGCGCAATCAGCCCCAGCATTTT,15,NA,TRBV7-2,NA,TRBJ1-5
CASSNDRGITANYGYTF,TGTGCCAGCAGTAACGACAGGGGGATAACAGCTAACTATGGCTACACCTTC,17,NA,TRBV6-5,TRBD1,TRBJ1-2
CASSLTGLAGGNSYNEQFF,TGTGCCAGCAGCTTAACGGGACTAGCGGGGGGTAACTCCTACAATGAGCAGTTCTTC,19,NA,TRBV7-2,TRBD2,TRBJ2-1
CASSSAAGLGETQYF,TGTGCCAGCAGTTCCGCGGCAGGACTCGGGGAGACCCAGTACTTC,15,NA,TRBV7-2,NA,TRBJ2-5
CASSADGDYGYTF,TGTGCCAGCAGCGCAGATGGAGACTATGGCTACACCTTC,13,NA,TRBV7-8,NA,TRBJ1-2
CASRGGLAVTGELFF,TGTGCCAGCAGAGGGGGACTAGCGGTTACCGGGGAGCTGTTTTTT,15,few,TRBV7-9,TRBD2,TRBJ2-2
CASSSGGRNIQYF,TGTGCCAGCAGTTCCGGTGGAAGAAACATTCAGTACTTC,13,NA,TRBV27,NA,TRBJ2-4
CASTEYRGTEAFF,TGTGCCAGCACCGAGTATCGAGGGACTGAAGCTTTCTTT,13,NA,TRBV6-2/TRBV6-3,NA,TRBJ1-1
CASSSLRDSSYEQYF,TGTGCCAGCAGTTCCCTCCGGGACAGTTCCTACGAGCAGTACTTC,15,NA,TRBV28,TRBD1,TRBJ2-7
CASSPKVGQGVFTF,TGTGCCAGCAGCCCTAAGGTCGGACAGGGGGTTTTTACCTTC,14,few,TRBV7-2,TRBD1,TRBJ1-2
CASRIGRYGYTF,TGTGCCAGCAGAATCGGCCGATATGGCTACACCTTC,12,few,TRBV6-5,NA,TRBJ1-2
CASKTGFNSPLHF,TGTGCCAGCAAAACTGGTTTTAATTCACCCCTCCACTTT,13,NA,TRBV27,NA,TRBJ1-6
CASSGGTSGYEQYF,TGTGCCAGCAGCGGCGGGACTAGCGGATACGAGCAGTACTTC,14,few,TRBV9,TRBD2,TRBJ2-7
CASSLEVDSEAFF,TGTGCCAGCAGTTTAGAAGTGGACTCCGAAGCTTTCTTT,13,NA,TRBV12-3/TRBV12-4,NA,TRBJ1-1